One sample yielded the 19 T cell receptor beta chains listed below, sequenced in a study of lymphopenia after photon versus proton radiotherapy. Profiled with immunoSEQ multiplex PCR; TCRdb holds only in-frame clones, not every one. This sample has 20,000 to 30,000 clones, with around 90% found just once. The material sequenced was peripheral blood, taken from a patient treated with photon-based radiotherapy. The source is a woman aged 45 to 65 with cholangiocarcinoma.

The DNA of the CDR3 is TGTGCCAGCAGCTCGCGGCGGGGGCCATACAATGAGCAGTTCTTC. Its translation: CASSSRRGPYNEQFF. V and J are TRBV7-9 and TRBJ2-1; D possibly corresponds to TRBD2 (7 bases). CDR1 and CDR2 (germline): SEHNR, FQNEAQ (reference sequence). V lost 4 bases and J lost 4, with 14 bases in between. The CDR3 is made up of 15 amino acids. Complete variable domain (other parts from reference TRBV7-9 and TRBJ2-1): DTGVSQNPRHKITKRGQNVTFRCDPISEHNRLYWYRQTLGQGPEFLTYFQNEAQLEKSRLLSDRFSAERPKGSFSTLEIQRTEQGDSAMYLCASSSRRGPYNEQFFGPGTRLTVL.

This chain connects TRBV2 to TRBJ2-1; unclear D gene. The ends were cut back, 2 bases at V and 1 base at J, with 6 bases in the middle. The CDR3 extends over 14 amino acids. Germline V CDR1 and CDR2: SNHLY, FYNNEI. The CDR3 nucleotides are TGTGCCAGCAGTGAAATCCGGTCCTACAATGAGCAGTTCTTC. Protein sequence: CASSEIRSYNEQFF.

This sequence joins TRBV29-1 and TRBJ2-5; maybe TRBD1 (6 bases). V lost 6 bases, J lost 2 bases, and 16 bases lay in between. The CDR3 length is 14 residues. Per the germline V gene, CDR1 is SQVTM and CDR2 is ANQGSEA. The CDR3 DNA reads TGCAGCGTCGTCACCCCAGGGGTGCAAGAGACCCAGTACTTC. Protein product: CSVVTPGVQETQYF.

The chain carries TRBV19 and TRBJ2-6, with 8 bases identical to TRBD1. The CDR3 has 16 residues. Germline V gene sequence: CDR1 LNHDA, CDR2 SQIVND (reference sequence). The trim removed 9 bases at V and 3 bases at J, leaving 10 bases unmatched. Written as DNA, the CDR3 is TGTGCCAGCAATCCGACAGGGGTGGGTGGGGCCAACGTCCTGACTTTC. Amino acids: CASNPTGVGGANVLTF.

The genes are TRBV4-3 and TRBJ1-2; D is undetermined. The germline V gene has CDR1 LGHNA and CDR2 YSLEER. V was trimmed by 0 bases and J by 0 bases, leaving 5 bases between them. The CDR3 has 14 residues. The CDR3 protein is CASSQDRANYGYTF. CDR3 nucleotides: TGCGCCAGCAGCCAAGACCGAGCTAACTATGGCTACACCTTC.

V is TRBV5-1 and J is TRBJ1-1; the match to TRBD1 covers 10 bases. The CDR3 loop spans 18 amino acids. The germline V gene encodes CDR1 SGHRS and CDR2 YFSETQ. The J segment lost 1 base and the V segment lost 1 base, leaving 10 bases of the junction unmatched. The CDR3 DNA reads TGCGCCAGCAGCTTGCCCCGGGACAGGGGAGGAACGAACACTGAAGCTTTCTTT. It is translated as CASSLPRDRGGTNTEAFF.

The chain employs TRBV7-9 and TRBJ1-1; D not certain. The germline gives CDR1 SEHNR, CDR2 FQNEAQ (reference sequence). This CDR3 has 13 residues. Between the trimmed V and J ends, which lost 1 base and 7 bases, there was a span of 10 bases. The CDR3 loop reads CASSLDVEGEAFF. The CDR3, as DNA: TGTGCCAGCAGCTTAGACGTCGAGGGTGAAGCTTTCTTT.

The chain employs TRBV7-6 and TRBJ2-2, with TRBD2 identical over 11 bases. V lost 10 bases and J lost 3; bases outside the gene matches: 4. The germline V gene encodes CDR1 SGHVS and CDR2 FNYEAQ. This CDR3 spans 14 amino acids. DNA of the CDR3: TGTGCCACCCGACTAGCGGGGTACACCGGGGAGCTGTTTTTT. The encoded protein is CATRLAGYTGELFF.

The chain links TRBV18 to TRBJ1-1; D gene uncertain. Germline-derived CDR1 and CDR2 are KGHSH and LQKENI. The CDR3 runs to 15 residues. V was cut by 4 bases and J by 0 bases, with 12 bases left in between. CDR3 loop: CASSQVVQVNTEAFF. The CDR3 DNA reads TGTGCCAGCTCACAAGTGGTTCAGGTGAACACTGAAGCTTTCTTT.

V usage is TRBV29-1 and J usage is TRBJ2-7; TRBD1 might be the D (6 bases). Deletions cut 5 bases from V and 0 bases from J, with 11 bases between. CDR3 length: 13 residues. Germline loops: CDR1 SQVTM, CDR2 ANQGSEA. CDR3 amino acids: CSVQGQSSYEQYF. In nucleotides, the CDR3 is TGCAGCGTTCAGGGGCAGAGCTCCTACGAGCAGTACTTC.

The V gene is TRBV6-5, the J gene TRBJ1-1; D gene unclear. The CDR3 has 14 residues. Germline CDR1 reads MNHEY; CDR2 reads SVGAGI. V was shortened by 5 bases and J by 1 base, with 11 bases between the two germline ends. CDR3 sequence: CASSRTRENTEAFF. In DNA form, the CDR3 reads TGTGCCAGCAGTAGGACCCGCGAGAACACTGAAGCTTTCTTT.

V usage is TRBV7-2 and J usage is TRBJ1-1; the D gene is possibly TRBD1 (5 bases). Germline V gives CDR1 SGHTA, CDR2 FQGNSA. V gave up 5 bases and J gave up 11 bases, with 15 bases separating them. This CDR3 region has 12 residues. The CDR3: CASSPGGAGAFF. The CDR3 DNA is TGTGCCAGCAGCCCTGGGGGAGCAGGGGCTTTCTTT.

The chain joins TRBV5-1 to TRBJ2-1; 13 positions agree with TRBD2. The CDR3 runs 17 residues. Germline V lookup: CDR1 SGHRS, CDR2 YFSETQ. J was trimmed by 1 base and V by 4 bases; bases with no gene match: 5. The CDR3 region is CASSPGTSGASYNEQFF. The DNA for the CDR3 is TGCGCCAGCAGCCCCGGGACTAGCGGGGCTTCCTACAATGAGCAGTTCTTC. Together with reference TRBV5-1 and TRBJ2-1, the CDR3 gives the full variable domain: KAGVTQTPRYLIKTRGQQVTLSCSPISGHRSVSWYQQTPGQGLQFLFEYFSETQRNKGNFPGRFSGRQFSNSRSEMNVSTLELGDSALYLCASSPGTSGASYNEQFFGPGTRLTVL.

In this sample, this clone is medium-sized. V usage is TRBV14 and J usage is TRBJ1-2, with a weak D call TRBD1 (6 bases). Germline loops: CDR1 SGHDN, CDR2 FVKESK. The V and J ends lost 2 bases and 2 bases respectively, with 12 bases between them. The CDR3 sequence is 15 residues long. The DNA for the CDR3 is TGTGCCAGCAGCCAACTGACAGGTTGGAACTATGGCTACACCTTC. It is translated as CASSQLTGWNYGYTF.

The chain employs TRBV14 and TRBJ1-1; no clear D gene. The germline gives CDR1 SGHDN, CDR2 FVKESK. The CDR3 runs to 12 residues. The V and J ends lost 1 base and 2 bases respectively, with 2 bases between them. The CDR3 DNA reads as TGTGCCAGCAGCCAAGTCAACACTGAAGCTTTCTTT. This translates into CASSQVNTEAFF. The full variable domain, completed using reference TRBV14 and TRBJ1-1, is EAGVTQFPSHSVIEKGQTVTLRCDPISGHDNLYWYRRVMGKEIKFLLHFVKESKQDESGMPNNRFLAERTGGTYSTLKVQPAELEDSGVYFCASSQVNTEAFFGQGTRLTVV.

A note on this clone: This CDR3 is also generated by other DNA sequences in the sample. The chain uses TRBV30 and TRBJ1-5, with 9 bases aligning to TRBD1. The CDR3 sequence is 14 residues long. J lost 4 bases, V lost 0 bases, and 1 base had no gene match. CDR1 and CDR2 from the germline V gene are GTSNPN and SVGIG (reference sequence). CDR3 loop: CAWSVGTGNQPQHF. In DNA form, the CDR3 reads TGTGCCTGGAGTGTGGGGACAGGGAATCAGCCCCAGCATTTT.

This chain uses TRBV7-8 with TRBJ2-3; possibly TRBD1 or TRBD2 for D (5 bases each). The CDR3 is 16 residues long. Trimming removed 2 bases at V and 7 bases at J, with 19 bases between. CDR1 and CDR2 (germline): SGHVS, FQNEAQ. Written as DNA, the CDR3 is TGTGCCAGCAGCTTATGGATGGGTGGGGCCGGGAATACGCAGTATTTT. Translated, it gives CASSLWMGGAGNTQYF.

The V and J genes are TRBV2 and TRBJ2-3; 8 positions agree with TRBD2. J gave up 4 bases and V 4 bases, and 1 base lay outside the gene matches. The CDR3 length is 13 residues. Germline V lookup: CDR1 SNHLY, CDR2 FYNNEI. The CDR3 DNA sequence: TGTGCCAGCAGTGGGGGACTAGCAGATACGCAGTATTTT. Translating gives CASSGGLADTQYF. Supplemented by reference TRBV2 and TRBJ2-3, the full variable domain reads EPEVTQTPSHQVTQMGQEVILRCVPISNHLYFYWYRQILGQKVEFLVSFYNNEISEKSEIFDDQFSVERPDGSNFTLKIRSTKLEDSAMYFCASSGGLADTQYFGPGTRLTVL.

This chain uses TRBV10-1 with TRBJ2-1; D unresolved. Germline values: CDR1 WNHNN, CDR2 SYGVQD (reference sequence). The CDR3 length is 15 residues. Trimming shortened V by 0 bases and J by 4 bases, and 10 bases separated the two germline ends. The CDR3 DNA reads TGCGCCAGCAGTGAGTCTTTCCAGCTTTACAATGAGCAGTTCTTC. This sequence encodes CASSESFQLYNEQFF.